Listed below are T cell receptor beta chains from one sample, sequenced in a study of blood T cell repertoires in COVID-19. TCRdb's table, derived via immunoSEQ multiplex PCR, lists solely in-frame clones and lacks some. Of over 150,000 clones listed, around 81% are singletons. Sequencing was done on a sample of peripheral blood. The source of these receptors is a man between 65 and 85 years old with active or convalescent COVID-19. CDR3s leave out the opening cysteine and the closing phenylalanine or tryptophan. Fields, in order: CDR3 protein, J gene, V gene, D gene. A D gene is named only where the DNA matches it firmly.

CDR3aa: ASSVNRGNTEAF; j_gene: TRBJ1-1; v_gene: TRBV10-2; d_gene: -
CDR3aa: AIRRTENTEAF; j_gene: TRBJ1-1; v_gene: TRBV10-3; d_gene: -
CDR3aa: ASSLRPGIEAF; j_gene: TRBJ1-1; v_gene: TRBV11-2; d_gene: -
CDR3aa: ASRPFGTKNTGELF; j_gene: TRBJ2-2; v_gene: TRBV5-4; d_gene: -
CDR3aa: ASSIRGLARF; j_gene: TRBJ2-1; v_gene: TRBV19; d_gene: TRBD2
CDR3aa: ASSVTPGNIYYEQY; j_gene: TRBJ2-7; v_gene: TRBV6-2/TRBV6-3; d_gene: -
CDR3aa: ASSGGGPYNEQF; j_gene: TRBJ2-1; v_gene: TRBV10-1; d_gene: TRBD2
CDR3aa: ASSEFGTEYGYT; j_gene: TRBJ1-2; v_gene: TRBV6-1; d_gene: TRBD1
CDR3aa: ASSRSGQVDTEAF; j_gene: TRBJ1-1; v_gene: TRBV4-3; d_gene: TRBD1
CDR3aa: ASSLDNSGNTIY; j_gene: TRBJ1-3; v_gene: TRBV5-1; d_gene: -